A selection of T cell receptor beta chains follows, all from one sample in a study of CD8 T cells in Susac syndrome. TCRdb called the immunoSEQ multiplex PCR reads again in MiXCR, with one record for every CDR3 protein. The table records about 100,000 distinct CDR3 sequences, roughly 96% of them present only once. The material sequenced was CD8+ T cells from PBMCs. The source of these receptors is a human donor with Susac syndrome. CDR3s leave out the opening cysteine and the closing phenylalanine or tryptophan. Each record gives: V gene, J gene, CDR3 protein.

V gene: TRBV5-4
J gene: TRBJ2-6
CDR3 protein: ASSQDEAWSGANVLT

V gene: TRBV6-4
J gene: TRBJ2-1
CDR3 protein: ASRAGFLSNEQF

V gene: TRBV29-1
J gene: TRBJ2-1
CDR3 protein: SVARGAPGSGEQF

V gene: TRBV15
J gene: TRBJ2-7
CDR3 protein: ATSRDVAGWERQY

V gene: TRBV6-5
J gene: TRBJ2-7
CDR3 protein: ASSESFGYEQY

V gene: TRBV20-1
J gene: TRBJ2-7
CDR3 protein: SAREGRGREEQY

V gene: TRBV2
J gene: TRBJ1-1
CDR3 protein: AQTGVNTEAF

V gene: TRBV5-6
J gene: TRBJ2-5
CDR3 protein: ASSPSSLAGGVVETQY

V gene: TRBV9
J gene: TRBJ2-3
CDR3 protein: ASSGRLGIGTDTQY

V gene: TRBV7-2
J gene: TRBJ1-5
CDR3 protein: ASRTTGGSQPQH

V gene: TRBV20-1
J gene: TRBJ2-7
CDR3 protein: SASRQGVYEQY

V gene: TRBV14
J gene: TRBJ2-3
CDR3 protein: ASSAGYTDTQY

V gene: TRBV6-5
J gene: TRBJ2-5
CDR3 protein: ASSYWGPQETQY

V gene: TRBV7-9
J gene: TRBJ2-7
CDR3 protein: ASSPDRGRAYEQY

V gene: TRBV29-1
J gene: TRBJ2-3
CDR3 protein: SAPLASTDTQY

V gene: TRBV14
J gene: TRBJ1-2
CDR3 protein: ASSQEAAGGYT

V gene: TRBV12-3/TRBV12-4
J gene: TRBJ2-7
CDR3 protein: ASSFLAGGSYEQY

V gene: TRBV29-1
J gene: TRBJ2-2
CDR3 protein: SVEDRGQTTNTGELF

V gene: TRBV20-1
J gene: TRBJ1-5
CDR3 protein: SATNPDRGHQPQH

V gene: TRBV29-1
J gene: TRBJ2-1
CDR3 protein: SPPWGGIIGSNEQF

V gene: TRBV5-1
J gene: TRBJ2-7
CDR3 protein: ASSSGQGGGPYEQY

V gene: TRBV3-1
J gene: TRBJ2-7
CDR3 protein: ASRAWDEQY

V gene: TRBV20-1
J gene: TRBJ1-1
CDR3 protein: SASRALGEAF

V gene: TRBV15
J gene: TRBJ1-1
CDR3 protein: ATSREAGRAF

V gene: TRBV12-3/TRBV12-4
J gene: TRBJ2-1
CDR3 protein: ASRSSGGQREQF

V gene: TRBV7-9
J gene: TRBJ1-1
CDR3 protein: ASSLAPWDRGRTEAF

V gene: TRBV12-3/TRBV12-4
J gene: TRBJ2-2
CDR3 protein: ASGVAGGQNTGELF

V gene: TRBV5-6
J gene: TRBJ2-2
CDR3 protein: ASSPAAGAGELF

V gene: TRBV29-1
J gene: TRBJ2-1
CDR3 protein: SSRGIAGADEQF

V gene: TRBV7-2
J gene: TRBJ2-5
CDR3 protein: ASSPRPEETQY

V gene: TRBV3-1
J gene: TRBJ2-3
CDR3 protein: ASSSRLLDTQY

V gene: TRBV3-1
J gene: TRBJ1-5
CDR3 protein: ASSQSPNQPQH

V gene: TRBV13
J gene: TRBJ2-7
CDR3 protein: ASSYGDEQY

V gene: TRBV15
J gene: TRBJ1-5
CDR3 protein: ATSQDRGNQPQH

V gene: TRBV12-3/TRBV12-4
J gene: TRBJ2-4
CDR3 protein: ASSSGQPQNIQY

V gene: TRBV14
J gene: TRBJ1-6
CDR3 protein: ASSQENYDPLH

V gene: TRBV4-1
J gene: TRBJ1-2
CDR3 protein: ASSPGDRDYYGYT

V gene: TRBV7-8
J gene: TRBJ2-5
CDR3 protein: ASSLAGGGETQY

V gene: TRBV4-2
J gene: TRBJ2-2
CDR3 protein: ASSQDDAGQHTGELF

V gene: TRBV7-9
J gene: TRBJ2-5
CDR3 protein: ASSRGTGGTSGYQETQY

V gene: TRBV15
J gene: TRBJ1-4
CDR3 protein: ATSRERGALEKLF

V gene: TRBV28
J gene: TRBJ2-5
CDR3 protein: ASSFGLAGAQETQY

V gene: TRBV6-5
J gene: TRBJ2-7
CDR3 protein: ASRDSQGSYEQY

V gene: TRBV25-1
J gene: TRBJ1-4
CDR3 protein: ASLGQGGEKLF

V gene: TRBV18
J gene: TRBJ2-6
CDR3 protein: ASSPVYSGANVLT

V gene: TRBV12-3/TRBV12-4
J gene: TRBJ2-7
CDR3 protein: ASSFRLVDEQY

V gene: TRBV29-1
J gene: TRBJ2-7
CDR3 protein: SEDQYPSYEQY